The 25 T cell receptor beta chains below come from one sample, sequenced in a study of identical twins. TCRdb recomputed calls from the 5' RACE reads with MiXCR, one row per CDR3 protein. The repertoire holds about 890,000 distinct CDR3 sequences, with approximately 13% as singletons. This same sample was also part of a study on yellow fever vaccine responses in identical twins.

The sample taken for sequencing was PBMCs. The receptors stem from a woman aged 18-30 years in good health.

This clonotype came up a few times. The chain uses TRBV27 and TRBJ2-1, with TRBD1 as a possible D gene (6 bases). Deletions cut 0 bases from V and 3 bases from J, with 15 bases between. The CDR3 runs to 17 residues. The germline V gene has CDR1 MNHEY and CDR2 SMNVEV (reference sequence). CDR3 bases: TGTGCCAGCAGTTTATCGACGACAGGAGGAGGCTACAATGAGCAGTTCTTC. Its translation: CASSLSTTGGGYNEQFF.

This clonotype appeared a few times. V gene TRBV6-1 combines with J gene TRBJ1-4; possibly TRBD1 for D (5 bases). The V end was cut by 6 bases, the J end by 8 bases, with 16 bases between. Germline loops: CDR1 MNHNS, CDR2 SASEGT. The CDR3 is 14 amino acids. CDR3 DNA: TGTGCCAGCAGCGACGGGACCTGGAGGGAAAAACTGTTTTTT. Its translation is CASSDGTWREKLFF.

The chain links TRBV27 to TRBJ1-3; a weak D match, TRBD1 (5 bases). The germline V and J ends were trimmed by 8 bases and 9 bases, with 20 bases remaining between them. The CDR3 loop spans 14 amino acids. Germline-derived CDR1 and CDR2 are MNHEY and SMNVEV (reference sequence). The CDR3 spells CASLDLSSGGTIYF. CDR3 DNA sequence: TGTGCCAGCCTGGACCTTAGCTCTGGGGGCACCATATATTTT.

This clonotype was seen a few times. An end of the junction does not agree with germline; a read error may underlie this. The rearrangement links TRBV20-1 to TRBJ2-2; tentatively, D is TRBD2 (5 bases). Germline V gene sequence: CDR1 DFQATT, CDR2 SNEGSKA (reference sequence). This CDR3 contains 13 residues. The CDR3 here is CSAKRPGTGELFF. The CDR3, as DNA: TGCAGCGCTAAGCGGCCGGGGACCGGGGAGCTGTTTTTT.

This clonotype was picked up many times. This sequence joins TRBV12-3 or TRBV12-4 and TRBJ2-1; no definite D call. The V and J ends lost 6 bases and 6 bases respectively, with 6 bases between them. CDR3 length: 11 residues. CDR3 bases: TGTGCCAGCAGCGGGCCCAATGAGCAGTTCTTC. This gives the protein CASSGPNEQFF.

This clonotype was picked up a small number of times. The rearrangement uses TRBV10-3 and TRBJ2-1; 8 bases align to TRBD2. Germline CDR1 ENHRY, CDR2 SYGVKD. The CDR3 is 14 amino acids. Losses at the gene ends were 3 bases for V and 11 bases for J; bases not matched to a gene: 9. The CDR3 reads CAISDLTSGSQQFF. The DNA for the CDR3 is TGTGCCATCAGTGATTTAACTAGCGGCTCCCAGCAGTTCTTC.

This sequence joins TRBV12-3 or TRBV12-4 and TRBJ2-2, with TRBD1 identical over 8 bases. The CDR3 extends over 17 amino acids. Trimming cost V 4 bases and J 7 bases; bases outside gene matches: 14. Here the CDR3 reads CASSSTSRTGRGGELFF. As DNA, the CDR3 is TGTGCCAGCAGTTCCACGTCGAGGACAGGGAGAGGCGGGGAGCTGTTTTTT.

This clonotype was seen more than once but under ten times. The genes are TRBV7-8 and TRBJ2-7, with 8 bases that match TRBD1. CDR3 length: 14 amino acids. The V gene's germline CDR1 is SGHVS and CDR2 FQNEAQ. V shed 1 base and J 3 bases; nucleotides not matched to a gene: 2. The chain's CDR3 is CASSLVGTGYEQYV. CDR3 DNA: TGTGCCAGCAGCTTAGTCGGGACAGGCTACGAGCAGTACGTC.

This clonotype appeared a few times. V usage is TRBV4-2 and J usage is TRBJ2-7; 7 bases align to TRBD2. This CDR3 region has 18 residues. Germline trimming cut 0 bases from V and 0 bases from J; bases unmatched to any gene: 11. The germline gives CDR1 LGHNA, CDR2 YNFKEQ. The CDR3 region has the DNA TGTGCCAGCAGCCAAGAAGATTTTGGCGGGGGAAGCTCCTACGAGCAGTACTTC. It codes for CASSQEDFGGGSSYEQYF.

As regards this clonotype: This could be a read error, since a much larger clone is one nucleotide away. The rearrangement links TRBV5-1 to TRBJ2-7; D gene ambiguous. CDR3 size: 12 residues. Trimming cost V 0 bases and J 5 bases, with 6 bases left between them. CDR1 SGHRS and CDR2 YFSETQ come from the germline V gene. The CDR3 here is CASSLESHEQYF. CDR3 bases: TGCGCCAGCAGCTTGGAATCACACGAGCAGTACTTC. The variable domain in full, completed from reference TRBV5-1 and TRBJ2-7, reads KAGVTQTPRYLIKTRGQQVTLSCSPISGHRSVSWYQQTPGQGLQFLFEYFSETQRNKGNFPGRFSGRQFSNSRSEMNVSTLELGDSALYLCASSLESHEQYFGPGTRLTVT.

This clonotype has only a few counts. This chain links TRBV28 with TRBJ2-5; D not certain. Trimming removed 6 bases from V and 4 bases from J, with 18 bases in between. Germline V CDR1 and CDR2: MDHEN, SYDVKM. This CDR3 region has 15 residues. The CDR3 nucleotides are TGTGCCAGCAGGACCCCGAGAGACTTGTCAGAGACCCAGTACTTC. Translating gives CASRTPRDLSETQYF.

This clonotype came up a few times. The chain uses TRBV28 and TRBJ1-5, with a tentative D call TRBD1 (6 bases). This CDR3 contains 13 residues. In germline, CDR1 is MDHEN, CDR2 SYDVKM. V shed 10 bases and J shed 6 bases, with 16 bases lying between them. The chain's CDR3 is CATATGLGQPQHF. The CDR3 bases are TGTGCCACCGCAACAGGGTTAGGTCAGCCCCAGCATTTT.

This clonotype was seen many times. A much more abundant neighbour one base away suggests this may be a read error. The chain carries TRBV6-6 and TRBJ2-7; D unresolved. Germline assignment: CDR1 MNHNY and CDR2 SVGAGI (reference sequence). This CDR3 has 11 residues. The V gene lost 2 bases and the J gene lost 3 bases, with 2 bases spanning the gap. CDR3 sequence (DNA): TGTGCCAGCAGTTACCTCTACGAGCAGTACTTC. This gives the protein CASSYLYEQYF.

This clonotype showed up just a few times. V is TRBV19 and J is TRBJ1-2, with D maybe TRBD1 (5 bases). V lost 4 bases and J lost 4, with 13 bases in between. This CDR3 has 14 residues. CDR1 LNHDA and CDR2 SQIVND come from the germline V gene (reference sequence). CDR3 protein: CASSTDRESYGYTF. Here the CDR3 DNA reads TGTGCCAGTAGTACCGACAGAGAGTCCTATGGCTACACCTTC.

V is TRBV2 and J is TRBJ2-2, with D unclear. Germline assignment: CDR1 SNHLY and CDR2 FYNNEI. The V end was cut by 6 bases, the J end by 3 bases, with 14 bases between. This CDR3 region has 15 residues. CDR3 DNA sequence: TGTGCCAGCAGGGGCCTCCCCTCGGACACCGGGGAGCTGTTTTTT. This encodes CASRGLPSDTGELFF.

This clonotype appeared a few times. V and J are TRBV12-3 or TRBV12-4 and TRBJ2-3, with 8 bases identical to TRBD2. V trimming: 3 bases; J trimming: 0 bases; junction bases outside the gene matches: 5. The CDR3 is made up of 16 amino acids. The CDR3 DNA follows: TGTGCCAGCAGTTTCGCTTTAGCGGGAAGCACAGATACGCAGTATTTT. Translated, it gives CASSFALAGSTDTQYF.

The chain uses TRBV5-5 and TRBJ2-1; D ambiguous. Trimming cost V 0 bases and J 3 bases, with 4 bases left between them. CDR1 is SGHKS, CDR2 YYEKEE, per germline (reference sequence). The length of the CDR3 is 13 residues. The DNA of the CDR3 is TGTGCCAGCAGCTTGGTTTACTACAATGAGCAGTTCTTC. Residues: CASSLVYYNEQFF.

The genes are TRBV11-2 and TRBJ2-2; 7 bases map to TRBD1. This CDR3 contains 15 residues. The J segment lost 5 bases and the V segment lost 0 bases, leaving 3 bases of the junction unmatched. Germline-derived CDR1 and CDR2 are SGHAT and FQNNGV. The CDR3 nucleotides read TGTGCCAGCAGCTTAGAGGGACAGACTACCGGGGAGCTGTTTTTT. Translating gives CASSLEGQTTGELFF.

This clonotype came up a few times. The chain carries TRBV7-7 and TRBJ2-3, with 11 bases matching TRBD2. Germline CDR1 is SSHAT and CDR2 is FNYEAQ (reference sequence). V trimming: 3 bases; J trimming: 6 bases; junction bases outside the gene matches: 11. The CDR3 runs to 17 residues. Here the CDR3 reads CASSLYPLAGGPDTQYF. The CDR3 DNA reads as TGTGCCAGCAGCTTGTACCCTTTAGCGGGAGGGCCGGATACGCAGTATTTT.

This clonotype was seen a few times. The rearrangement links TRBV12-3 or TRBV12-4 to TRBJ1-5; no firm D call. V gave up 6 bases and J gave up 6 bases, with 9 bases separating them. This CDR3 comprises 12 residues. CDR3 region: CASSWEGQPQHF. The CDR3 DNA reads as TGTGCCAGCAGCTGGGAGGGTCAGCCCCAGCATTTT.

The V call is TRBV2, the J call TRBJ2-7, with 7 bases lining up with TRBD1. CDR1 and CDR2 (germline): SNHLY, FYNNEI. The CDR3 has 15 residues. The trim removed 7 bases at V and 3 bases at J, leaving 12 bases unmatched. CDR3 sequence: CASKPTLTGDYEQYF. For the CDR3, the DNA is TGTGCCAGCAAGCCTACTCTCACAGGGGACTACGAGCAGTACTTC.

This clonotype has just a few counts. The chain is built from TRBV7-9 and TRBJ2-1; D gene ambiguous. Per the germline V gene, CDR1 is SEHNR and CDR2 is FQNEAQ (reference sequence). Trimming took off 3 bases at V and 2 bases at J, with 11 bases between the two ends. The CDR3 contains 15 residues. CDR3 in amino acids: CASSFRESTYNEQFF. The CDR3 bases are TGTGCCAGCAGCTTTAGGGAATCCACCTACAATGAGCAGTTCTTC.

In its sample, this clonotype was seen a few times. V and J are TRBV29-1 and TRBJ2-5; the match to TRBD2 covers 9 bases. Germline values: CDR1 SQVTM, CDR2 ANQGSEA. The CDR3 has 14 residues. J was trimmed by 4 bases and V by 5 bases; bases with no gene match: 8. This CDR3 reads CSVLVAGAGETQYF. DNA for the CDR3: TGCAGCGTTCTAGTAGCGGGAGCGGGAGAGACCCAGTACTTC.

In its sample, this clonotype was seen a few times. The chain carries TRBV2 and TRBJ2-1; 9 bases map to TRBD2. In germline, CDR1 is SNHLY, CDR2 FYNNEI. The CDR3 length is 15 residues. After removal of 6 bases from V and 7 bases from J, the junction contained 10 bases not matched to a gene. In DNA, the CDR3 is TGTGCCAGCAGGAATTTAGCGGGAGTTGAAAATGAGCAGTTCTTC. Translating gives CASRNLAGVENEQFF.

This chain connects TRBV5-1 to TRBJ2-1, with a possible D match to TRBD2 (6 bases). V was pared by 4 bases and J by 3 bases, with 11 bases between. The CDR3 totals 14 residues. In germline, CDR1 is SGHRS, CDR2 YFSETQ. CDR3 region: CASSPGDLYNEQFF. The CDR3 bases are TGCGCCAGCAGCCCGGGGGACCTCTACAATGAGCAGTTCTTC.